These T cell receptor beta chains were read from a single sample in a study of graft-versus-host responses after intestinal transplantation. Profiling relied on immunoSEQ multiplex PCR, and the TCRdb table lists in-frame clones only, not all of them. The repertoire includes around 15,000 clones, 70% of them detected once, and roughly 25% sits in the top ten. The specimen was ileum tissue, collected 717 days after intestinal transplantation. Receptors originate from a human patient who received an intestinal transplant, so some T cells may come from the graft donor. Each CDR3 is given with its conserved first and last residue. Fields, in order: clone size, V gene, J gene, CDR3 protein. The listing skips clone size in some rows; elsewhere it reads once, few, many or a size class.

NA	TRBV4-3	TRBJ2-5	CASSQGRGTGETQYF
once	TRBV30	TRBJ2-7	CAWSVQDGAYEQYF
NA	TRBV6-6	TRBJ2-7	CASSYLEAYSSYEQYF
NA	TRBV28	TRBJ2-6	CASSSPAPTGANVLTF
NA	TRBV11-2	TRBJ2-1	CASSLDWETGNEQFF
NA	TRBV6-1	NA	CASSKQGASEQYF
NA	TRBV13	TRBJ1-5	CASSLGKPNQPQHF
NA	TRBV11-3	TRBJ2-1	CASSLVGGGTIHNEQFF
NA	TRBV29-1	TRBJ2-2	CSVGGTGELFF
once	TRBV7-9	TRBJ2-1	CASSLAVDLAYNEQFF
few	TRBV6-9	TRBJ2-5	CASREPGLAGKETQYF
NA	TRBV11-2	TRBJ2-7	CASSLPPYEQYF
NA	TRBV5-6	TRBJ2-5	CASSLWGGRETQYF
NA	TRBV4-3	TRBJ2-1	CASSQGEGGSEQFF
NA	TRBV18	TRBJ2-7	CASSPYHTRREYPYEQYF
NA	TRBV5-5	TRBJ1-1	CASSLARANTEAFF
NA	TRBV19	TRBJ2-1	CASSIIWGAIDEQFF
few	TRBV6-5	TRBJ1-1	CASSLARAYTEAFF
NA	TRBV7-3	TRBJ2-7	CASSSLTGGLPYEQYF
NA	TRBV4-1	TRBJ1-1	CASSLIYRDTEAFF
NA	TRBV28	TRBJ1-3	CASSFIPGGSWSGNTIYF
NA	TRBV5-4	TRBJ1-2	CASSLGGTSNYGYTF
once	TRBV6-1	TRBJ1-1	CASSSGGTEAFF
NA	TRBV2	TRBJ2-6	CASTRGGSGANVLTF
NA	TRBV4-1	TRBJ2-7	CASSQVGLAGDPYEQYF
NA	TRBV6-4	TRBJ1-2	CASSYSMGNYGYTF
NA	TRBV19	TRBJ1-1	CASTPGRGGVIRNTEAFF
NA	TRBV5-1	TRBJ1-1	CASSLETSTEAFF
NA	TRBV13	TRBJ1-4	CASRPGTGTTNEKLFF
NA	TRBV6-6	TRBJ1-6	CASSPLQYNSPLHF
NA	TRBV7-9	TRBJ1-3	CASSLLAGESSGNTIYF
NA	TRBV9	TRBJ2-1	CASSGRQGADEQFF
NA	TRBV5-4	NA	CASSSGTAGYYEQYF
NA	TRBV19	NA	CASSIARDLSYEQYF
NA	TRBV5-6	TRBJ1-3	CASSLGAKQSSGNTIYF
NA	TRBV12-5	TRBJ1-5	CASGLGTGGNQPQHF
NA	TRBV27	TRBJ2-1	CATLGSGSYNEQFF
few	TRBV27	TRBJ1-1	CASSQEWADTEAFF
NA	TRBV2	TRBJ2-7	CASMGTSALRNYEQYF
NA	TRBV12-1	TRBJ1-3	CASSTKDLREAGNTIYF